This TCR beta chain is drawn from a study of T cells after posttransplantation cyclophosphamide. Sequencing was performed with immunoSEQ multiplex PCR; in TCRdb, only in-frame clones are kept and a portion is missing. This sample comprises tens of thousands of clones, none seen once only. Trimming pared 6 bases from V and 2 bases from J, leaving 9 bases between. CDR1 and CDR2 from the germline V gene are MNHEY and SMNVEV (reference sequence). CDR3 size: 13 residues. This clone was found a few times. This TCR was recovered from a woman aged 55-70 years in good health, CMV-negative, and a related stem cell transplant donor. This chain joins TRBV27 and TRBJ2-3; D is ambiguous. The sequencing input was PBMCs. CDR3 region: CASRRADTDTQYF. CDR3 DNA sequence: TGTGCCAGCAGAAGGGCCGACACAGATACGCAGTATTTT.